This TCR beta chain is from a study of cytomegalovirus exposure and HLA in healthy donors (dated 2017 in TCRdb). Study-level background: In an earlier analysis of about 560 of the donors, approximately 260 Gb of sequence data and 90 million to 120 million unique TCR beta sequences from 180 million or so T cells were reported. Approximately 300 gigabases of sequencing data and around 85 million unique TCR sequences made up an early release that covered approximately 620 HLA-typed donors. Among the roughly 400 genotyped donors, under 90% belonged to the genetic ancestry cluster associated with self-reported Caucasian donors. The study aimed to test whether signatures of past pathogen exposure could be identified by cataloging public T cell receptors. Using immunosequencing, the study profiled T cell repertoires from about 650 subjects and related those repertoires to cytomegalovirus serostatus. In addition to the first cohort of 666 subjects, a separate validation cohort of 130 or so different subjects was used. To predict cytomegalovirus infection status, the study brought together high-throughput TCR immunosequencing, statistical association of individual TCRs with disease status, and machine learning. In a later analysis, previously published TCR beta repertoires from more than 500 donors were re-analyzed and high-resolution HLA genotyping was added so that TCR occurrence patterns could be studied. Rather than drawing on any new phenotypic data, the later analysis identified candidate immune exposures from TCR beta sequences and the way those sequences occurred across donors. To decide whether each TCR beta V gene segment behaved as functional or pseudogenic, an earlier analysis of approximately 600 of the donors relied on high-throughput TCR beta sequencing. Donor age, sex, ethnicity and CMV serostatus were collected together with the repertoire data. A later genetic analysis used genome-wide SNP genotypes for about 65% of the roughly 700 donors, treating that subset as a discovery cohort. All discovery cohort repertoires had been generated on a single sequencing platform. HLA typing covered class I and class II loci at four-digit resolution. Typing coverage varied by locus: roughly 620-640 donors for A, B, C, DRB1 and DQB1; approximately 500 for DQA1; around 610 for DPA1; roughly 450 for DPB1. Several DR-DQ haplotypes were handled as single units for association and clustering, since linkage in the cohort was strong. Among about 400 genotyped donors of the cohort, an average of around 250,000 unique TCR beta nucleotide sequences was sequenced per donor, of which about 19% were non-productive. What the work shows at the level of the full study, not this receptor alone: In vitro tests confirmed that a few of the cytomegalovirus-associated TCR beta chains recognize cytomegalovirus antigens. Because counts were too low, 15 or so rarely observed V segments, including chromosome 9 orphons, were excluded from the earlier analysis of around 640 of the donors. A cluster of highly shared sequence variants was judged likely to be a technical artifact of the sequencing pipeline. Compared with equally common non-associated chains, HLA-associated TCR beta chains in a later analysis were more clonally expanded and had lower generation probabilities. Strong co-occurrence of HLA alleles, especially DR and DQ, made assigning TCR associations to individual alleles difficult. Roughly uniform sequencing depth across donors was assumed in presence/absence analyses, although this assumption may not hold. A total of about 150 TCR beta chains were listed by the study as associated with cytomegalovirus. According to a later genetic analysis, donors in an Asian-associated ancestry cluster had fewer N-insertions in productive TCRs than the approximately 690-donor mean. At a false discovery rate of 0.05, a later analysis linked some 18,000 TCR beta sequences to specific HLA alleles. Across donors, most TCR sequences were observed very rarely, whereas some public TCRs were present in many individuals. According to a later analysis, parvovirus B19, influenza, CMV and Epstein-Barr virus appeared linked to several top co-occurrence clusters. Most CMV-associated TCR beta chains appeared to be HLA-restricted in a later analysis, and the HLA associations seemed to be driven largely by CMV exposure. The cohort was sequenced for TCR beta chains only, and without alpha or paired-chain data the features that could be detected were limited. It was suggested by the authors that the approach could potentially be generalized to other disease states and immunological phenotypes. A later analysis found that TCR association rates varied across HLA loci, with DRB1 alleles showing the most associated TCRs and HLA-C alleles the fewest. Correlated functional status among segregating V segments might be attributable to linkage disequilibrium, but an unknown experimental factor could not be ruled out. CMV serostatus was the only immune exposure information available for the cohort. Because some donors lacked HLA typing at each locus, the association tests relied only on the typed subset. An earlier analysis of around 500 of the donors showed that most TCR beta V segments appeared in productive rearrangements either about 90% or about 30% of the time, which broadly matched IMGT annotations. Some IMGT-functional V segments, including TRBV6-2 and TRBV6-3, could not be distinguished by the 87-base-pair reads and were therefore excluded. A later genetic analysis associated a missense DCLRE1C variant with V-gene and J-gene trimming of TCR beta chains, and an independent cohort replicated the association. The classifier was reported to diagnose cytomegalovirus status with high specificity and sensitivity in both the original cohort and the validation cohort. A further reported finding was that TCR beta sequences accurately predicted the HLA-A and HLA-B alleles for most subjects in the first cohort.

The library was made by the immunoSEQ multiplex PCR assay. A mixture of 60 forward primers for TCR Vbeta segments and 13 reverse primers for TCR Jbeta segments was used in the multiplex PCR. The CDR3 region of rearranged TCR beta genes was amplified from genomic DNA by a multiplex PCR assay. The Illumina HiSeq System was used to sequence the amplified TCR beta libraries as 87-base-pair reads. On the authors' methods: A later analysis counted about 82 million unique TCR beta chains across the 666 repertoires, and roughly 10 million of these chains were shared by at least two donors. To remove PCR and sequencing errors, raw reads were error-corrected and collapsed into unique sequences using a nearest-neighbor algorithm that merged closely related sequences. CDR3 sequences were aligned to IMGT reference sequences to assign V, D and J gene segments. For a sequence to be retained, at least a six-nucleotide match to both a V gene segment and a J gene segment was required. A rearrangement counted as productive if the CDR3 had no stop codons and remained in frame with V and J, and every other rearrangement counted as non-productive. Following IMGT convention, CDR3 was defined as the stretch from the second conserved V-encoded cysteine to the conserved J-encoded phenylalanine. Sequences without an unambiguous match to a single V gene segment were excluded from the earlier analysis of 500 to 700 of the donors. An earlier analysis of just under 600 of the donors called V segments functional above 56.7% productive rearrangements and segregating when the between-donor standard deviation exceeded 5%. A statistical classification framework was built for diagnosing cytomegalovirus status from the catalog of TCR beta chain sequences. V and J gene assignment, in a later analysis, came from comparing TCR nucleotide sequences with IMGT/GENE-DB human TR gene sequences. A later analysis assigned CDR3 sequences and most-parsimonious VDJ recombination scenarios with the TCRdist pipeline. A later analysis defined each TCR beta chain by its CDR3 amino acid sequence plus V-gene family, and excluded reads lacking a unique V-gene family. As a way to deal with suspected cross-contamination and a sequencing artifact, a later analysis dropped 640 or so nucleotide sequences that were highly shared and had low generation probability. In a later analysis, a clonal expansion index for each public chain was calculated from normalized within-repertoire ranks of inferred template counts. In a later analysis, generation probabilities were computed using a VDJ recombination model fitted to out-of-frame rearrangements, and the results were checked against IGoR. Hypergeometric tests were used in a later analysis to score TCR-TCR, TCR-HLA and TCR-CMV co-occurrence, with a repertoire-size bias correction applied to the TCR pairs. False discovery rates were estimated in a later analysis by permuting HLA or CMV assignments 20 times. In a later analysis, co-occurring TCRs were grouped using DBSCAN, and TCRdist sequence similarity was added for clustering within HLA-allele-positive subsets. Repertoires with fewer than 30,000 or more than 120,000 public chains, plus five repertoires with anomalous nucleotide sharing, were excluded from co-occurrence clustering. Imported from immuneACCESS, the table was reduced by TCRdb to in-frame sequences with V and J called. These copies leave out some clones; in studies compared against another copy, an unresolved V gene accounts for under half, and the cause of the remainder is not known. V and J calls plus clone size are reproduced from that table; the DNA served to infer D and trimming. The sample contains approximately 51,000 clones, approximately 67% of them found a single time. The biggest ten clones account for around 5.9% of the sample.

The CDR3 spans 16 residues, from the cysteine through the phenylalanine. CDR3 DNA only is kept here, 48 bases in frame from base 1. V ends up 6 bases short and J 9 bases short, with an unmatched junction base count of 11. CDR1 and CDR2 were assigned from the germline V gene (reference sequence) as LNHDA and SQIVND. Points on this clone: Its specific antigen is unknown. Nothing much larger sits one base from this clone, and base qualities are not available.

The cohort comprised some 700 healthy bone marrow donors. At the time of sampling, every cohort member was nominally healthy, though immune exposures that went unrecorded were likely present. The donor was CMV seronegative and belonged to the group of roughly 330 seronegative cohort members. Each donor provided a peripheral blood sample, and peripheral blood mononuclear cells were used for TCR beta sequencing. Genomic DNA was extracted from the blood cell samples with the Qiagen DNeasy Blood Extraction Kit. The V gene is TRBV19 and the J gene is TRBJ2-1; a stretch of 13 junction bases matches TRBD2. This receptor was taken from a man aged 30-40 years in good health and CMV-seronegative. Sequenced: PBMCs. The DNA reads TGTGCCAGTAGCCCTGGGACTAGCGGGAAGGTCGGTGAGCAGTTCTTC. This is translated as CASSPGTSGKVGEQFF.